This T cell receptor beta chain was retrieved from a study of T cell changes during pregnancy in multiple sclerosis. The V and J ends lost 2 bases and 3 bases respectively, with 8 bases between them. Germline lookup yields CDR1 SGHRS and CDR2 YFSETQ. The CDR3 has 13 residues. Here immunoSEQ multiplex PCR was the method, and the copy in TCRdb shows in-frame clones only, minus some. The table records about 70,000 clones, about 93% of them present only once. The J gene is TRBJ1-2, the V gene TRBV5-1; D uncertain. The origin of this receptor is a female donor with multiple sclerosis, enrolled in a pregnancy study. The specimen was CD4+ T cells from peripheral blood mononuclear cells, collected after pregnancy. CDR3 bases: TGCGCCAGCAGCTTCGGAGGCGACTATGGCTACACCTTC. This gives the protein CASSFGGDYGYTF.